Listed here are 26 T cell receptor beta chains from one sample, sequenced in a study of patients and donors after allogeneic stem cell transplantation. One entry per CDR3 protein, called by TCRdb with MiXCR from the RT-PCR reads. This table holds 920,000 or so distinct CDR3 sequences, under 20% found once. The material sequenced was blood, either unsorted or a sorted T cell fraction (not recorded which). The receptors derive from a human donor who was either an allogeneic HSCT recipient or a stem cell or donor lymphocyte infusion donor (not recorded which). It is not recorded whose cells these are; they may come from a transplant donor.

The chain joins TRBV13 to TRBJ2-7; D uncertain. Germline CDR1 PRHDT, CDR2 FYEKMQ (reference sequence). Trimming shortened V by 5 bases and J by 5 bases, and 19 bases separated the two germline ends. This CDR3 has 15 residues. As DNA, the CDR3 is TGTGCCAGCAGCCGGACCTCCGAGGCCCCGAACGAGCAGTACTTC. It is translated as CASSRTSEAPNEQYF.

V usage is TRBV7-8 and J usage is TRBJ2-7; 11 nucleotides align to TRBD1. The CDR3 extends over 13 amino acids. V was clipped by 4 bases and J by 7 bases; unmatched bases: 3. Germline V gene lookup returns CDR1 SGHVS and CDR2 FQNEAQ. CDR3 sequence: CASSWDRGGEQYF. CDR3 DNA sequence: TGTGCCAGCAGCTGGGACAGGGGGGGGGAGCAGTACTTC.

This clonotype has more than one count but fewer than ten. In DNA, the CDR3 is TGCAGTGCTAGTGCTCCTCAGGGGGGCAACACTGAAGCTTTCTTT. Its translation is CSASAPQGGNTEAFF. The chain carries TRBV20-1 and TRBJ1-1, with TRBD1 matching 7 bases. The CDR3 is 15 residues long. CDR1 is DFQATT, CDR2 SNEGSKA, per germline (reference sequence). Trimming cost V 3 bases and J 2 bases; bases outside gene matches: 9.

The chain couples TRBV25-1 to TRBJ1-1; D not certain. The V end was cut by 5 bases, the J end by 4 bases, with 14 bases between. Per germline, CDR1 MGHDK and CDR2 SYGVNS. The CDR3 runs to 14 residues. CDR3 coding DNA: TGTGCCAGCAGTAGCAGGACCCGTGCCACTGAAGCTTTCTTT. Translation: CASSSRTRATEAFF.

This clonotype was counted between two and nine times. The CDR3 sequence: CSARDQSRGGQNEQFF. CDR3 coding DNA: TGCAGTGCTAGAGATCAGTCTCGCGGGGGACAAAATGAGCAGTTCTTC. This chain connects TRBV20-1 to TRBJ2-1; maybe TRBD2 (7 bases). There are 16 residues in the CDR3. Germline values: CDR1 DFQATT, CDR2 SNEGSKA (reference sequence). V was cut by 0 bases and J by 7 bases, with 19 bases left in between.

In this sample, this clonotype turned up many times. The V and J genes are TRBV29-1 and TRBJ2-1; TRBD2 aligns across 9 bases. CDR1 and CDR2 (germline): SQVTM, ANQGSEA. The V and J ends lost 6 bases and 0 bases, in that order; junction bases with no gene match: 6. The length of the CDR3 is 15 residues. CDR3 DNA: TGCAGCGTCCTTAGCGGGAGTAGCTCCTACAATGAGCAGTTCTTC. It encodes CSVLSGSSSYNEQFF.

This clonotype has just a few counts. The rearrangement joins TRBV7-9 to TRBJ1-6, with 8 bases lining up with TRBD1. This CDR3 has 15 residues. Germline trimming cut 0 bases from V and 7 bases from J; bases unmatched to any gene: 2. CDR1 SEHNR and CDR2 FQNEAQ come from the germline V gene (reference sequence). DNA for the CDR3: TGTGCCAGCAGCTTAGCGACAGGGGACAATTCACCCCTCCACTTT. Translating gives CASSLATGDNSPLHF.

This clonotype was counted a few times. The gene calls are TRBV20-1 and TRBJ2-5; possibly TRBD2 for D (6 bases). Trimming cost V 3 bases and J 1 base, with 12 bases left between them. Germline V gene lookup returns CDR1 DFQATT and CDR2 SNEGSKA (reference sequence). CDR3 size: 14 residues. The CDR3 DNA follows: TGCAGTGCTAGCACCGGGACTCTCCAAGAGACCCAGTACTTC. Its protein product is CSASTGTLQETQYF.

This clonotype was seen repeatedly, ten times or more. CDR3 DNA sequence: TGTGCCAGCAGCCCCGGGACAGGGGGCAATCAGCCCCAGCATTTT. It encodes CASSPGTGGNQPQHF. This chain uses TRBV7-2 with TRBJ1-5; the match to TRBD1 covers 10 bases. CDR1 and CDR2 (germline): SGHTA, FQGNSA. The CDR3 totals 15 residues. V was clipped by 5 bases and J by 2 bases; unmatched bases: 3.

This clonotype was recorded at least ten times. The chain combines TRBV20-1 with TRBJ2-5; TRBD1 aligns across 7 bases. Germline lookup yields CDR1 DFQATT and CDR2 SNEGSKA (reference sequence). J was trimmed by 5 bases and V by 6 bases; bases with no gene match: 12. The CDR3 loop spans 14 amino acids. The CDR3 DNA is TGCAGTGCCCACCCGGGGACAGTCCGGGAGACCCAGTACTTC. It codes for CSAHPGTVRETQYF.

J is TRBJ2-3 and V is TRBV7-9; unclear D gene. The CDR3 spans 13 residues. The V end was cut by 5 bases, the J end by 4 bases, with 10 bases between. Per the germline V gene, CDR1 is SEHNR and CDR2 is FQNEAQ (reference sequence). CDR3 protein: CASSLPASDTQYF. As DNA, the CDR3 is TGTGCCAGCAGCCTCCCCGCTTCAGATACGCAGTATTTT.

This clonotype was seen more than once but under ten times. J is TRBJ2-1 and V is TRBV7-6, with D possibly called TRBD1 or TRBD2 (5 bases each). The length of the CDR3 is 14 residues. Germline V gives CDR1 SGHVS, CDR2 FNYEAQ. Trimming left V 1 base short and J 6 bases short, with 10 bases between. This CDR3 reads CASSLGGYVNEQFF. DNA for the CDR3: TGTGCCAGCAGCTTAGGGGGGTATGTCAATGAGCAGTTCTTC.

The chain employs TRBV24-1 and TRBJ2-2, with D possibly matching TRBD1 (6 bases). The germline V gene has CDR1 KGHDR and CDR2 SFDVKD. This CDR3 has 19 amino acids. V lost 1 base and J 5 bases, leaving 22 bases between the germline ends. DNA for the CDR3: TGTGCCACCAGTGATTTAAAAGCCCCTCTCGACAGGAGGACCGGGGAGCTGTTTTTT. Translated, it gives CATSDLKAPLDRRTGELFF.

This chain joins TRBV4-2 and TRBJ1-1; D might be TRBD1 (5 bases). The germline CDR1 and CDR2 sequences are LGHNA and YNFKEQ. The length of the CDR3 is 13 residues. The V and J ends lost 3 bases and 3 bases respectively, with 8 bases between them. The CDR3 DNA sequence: TGTGCCAGCAGCCATGAAGGGGACACTGAAGCTTTCTTT. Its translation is CASSHEGDTEAFF.

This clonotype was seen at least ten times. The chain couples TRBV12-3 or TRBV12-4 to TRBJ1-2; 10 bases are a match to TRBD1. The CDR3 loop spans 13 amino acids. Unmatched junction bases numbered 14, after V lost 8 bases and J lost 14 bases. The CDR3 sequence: CASGHRDRGRETF. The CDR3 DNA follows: TGTGCCAGCGGCCACCGGGACAGGGGAAGAGAGACCTTC.

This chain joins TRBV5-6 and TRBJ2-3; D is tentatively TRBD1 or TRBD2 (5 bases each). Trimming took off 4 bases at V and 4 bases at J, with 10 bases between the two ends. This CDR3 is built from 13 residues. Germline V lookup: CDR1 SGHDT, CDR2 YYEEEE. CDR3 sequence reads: CASSRRGPDTQYF. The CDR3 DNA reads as TGTGCCAGCAGCCGCCGGGGCCCAGATACGCAGTATTTT. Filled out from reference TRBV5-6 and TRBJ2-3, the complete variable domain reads DAGVTQSPTHLIKTRGQQVTLRCSPKSGHDTVSWYQQALGQGPQFIFQYYEEEERQRGNFPDRFSGHQFPNYSSELNVNALLLGDSALYLCASSRRGPDTQYFGPGTRLTVL.

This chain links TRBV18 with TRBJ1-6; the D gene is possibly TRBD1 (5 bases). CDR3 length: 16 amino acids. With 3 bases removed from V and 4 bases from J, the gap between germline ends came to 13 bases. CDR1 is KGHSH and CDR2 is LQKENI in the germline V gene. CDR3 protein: CASSPPGAAYNSPLHF. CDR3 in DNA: TGTGCCAGCTCACCCCCCGGGGCCGCATATAATTCACCCCTCCACTTT.

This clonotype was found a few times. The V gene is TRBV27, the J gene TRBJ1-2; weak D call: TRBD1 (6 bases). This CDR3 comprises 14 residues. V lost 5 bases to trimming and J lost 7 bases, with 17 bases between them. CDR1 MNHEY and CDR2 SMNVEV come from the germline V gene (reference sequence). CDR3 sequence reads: CASSQQWEGGGYTF. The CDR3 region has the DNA TGTGCCAGCAGTCAACAATGGGAAGGGGGTGGCTACACCTTC.

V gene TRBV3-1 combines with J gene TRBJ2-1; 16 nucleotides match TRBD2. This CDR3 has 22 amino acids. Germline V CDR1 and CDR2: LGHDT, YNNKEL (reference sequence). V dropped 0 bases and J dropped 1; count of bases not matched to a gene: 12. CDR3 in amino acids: CASSQERLMGTSGGASYNEQFF. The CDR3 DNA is TGTGCCAGCAGCCAAGAAAGGTTGATGGGGACTAGCGGGGGGGCTTCCTACAATGAGCAGTTCTTC.

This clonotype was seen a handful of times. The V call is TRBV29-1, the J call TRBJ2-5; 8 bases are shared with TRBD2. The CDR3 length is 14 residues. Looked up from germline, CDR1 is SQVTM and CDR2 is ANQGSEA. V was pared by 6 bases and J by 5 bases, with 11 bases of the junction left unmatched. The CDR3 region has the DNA TGCAGCGTAGTAATAGCGGGGAAGGGGGAGACCCAGTACTTC. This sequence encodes CSVVIAGKGETQYF.

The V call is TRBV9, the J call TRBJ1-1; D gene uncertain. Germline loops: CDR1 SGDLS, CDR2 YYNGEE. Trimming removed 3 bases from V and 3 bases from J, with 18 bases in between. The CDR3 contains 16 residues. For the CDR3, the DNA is TGTGCCAGCAGCGGTGGGAGGGAGAGGGCTGACACTGAAGCTTTCTTT. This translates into CASSGGRERADTEAFF. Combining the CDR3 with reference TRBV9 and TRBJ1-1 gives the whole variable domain DSGVTQTPKHLITATGQRVTLRCSPRSGDLSVYWYQQSLDQGLQFLIQYYNGEERAKGNILERFSAQQFPDLHSELNLSSLELGDSALYFCASSGGRERADTEAFFGQGTRLTVV.

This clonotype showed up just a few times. DNA for the CDR3: TGCGCCAGCACCCTTGGAGGGACAGGGGGCACTGAAGCTTTCTTT. Translated: CASTLGGTGGTEAFF. The rearrangement uses TRBV5-1 and TRBJ1-1; TRBD1 agrees at 11 bases. The CDR3 is 15 amino acids. V dropped 6 bases and J dropped 4; count of bases not matched to a gene: 8. CDR1 is SGHRS and CDR2 is YFSETQ in the germline V gene. The variable domain in full, completed from reference TRBV5-1 and TRBJ1-1, reads KAGVTQTPRYLIKTRGQQVTLSCSPISGHRSVSWYQQTPGQGLQFLFEYFSETQRNKGNFPGRFSGRQFSNSRSEMNVSTLELGDSALYLCASTLGGTGGTEAFFGQGTRLTVV.

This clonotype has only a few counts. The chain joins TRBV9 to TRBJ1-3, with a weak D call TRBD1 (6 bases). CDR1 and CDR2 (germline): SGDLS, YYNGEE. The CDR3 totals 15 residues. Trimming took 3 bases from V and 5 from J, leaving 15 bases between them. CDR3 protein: CASSGEGDTRNTIYF. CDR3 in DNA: TGTGCCAGCAGCGGAGAAGGGGACACCAGAAACACCATATATTTT.

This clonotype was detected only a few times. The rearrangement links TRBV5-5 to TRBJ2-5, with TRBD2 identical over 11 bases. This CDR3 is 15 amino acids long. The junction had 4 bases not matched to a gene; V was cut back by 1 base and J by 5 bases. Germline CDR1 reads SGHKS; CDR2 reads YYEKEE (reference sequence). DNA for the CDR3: TGTGCCAGCAGCTTGAAACTAGCGGGGGTGGAGACCCAGTACTTC. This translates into CASSLKLAGVETQYF. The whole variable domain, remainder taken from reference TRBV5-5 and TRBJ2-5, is DAGVTQSPTHLIKTRGQQVTLRCSPISGHKSVSWYQQVLGQGPQFIFQYYEKEERGRGNFPDRFSARQFPNYSSELNVNALLLGDSALYLCASSLKLAGVETQYFGPGTRLLVL.

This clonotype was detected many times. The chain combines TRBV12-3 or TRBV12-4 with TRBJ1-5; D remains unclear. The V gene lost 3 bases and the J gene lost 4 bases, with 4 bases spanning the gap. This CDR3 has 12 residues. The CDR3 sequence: CASSFANQPQHF. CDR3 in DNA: TGTGCCAGCAGTTTCGCTAATCAGCCCCAGCATTTT.

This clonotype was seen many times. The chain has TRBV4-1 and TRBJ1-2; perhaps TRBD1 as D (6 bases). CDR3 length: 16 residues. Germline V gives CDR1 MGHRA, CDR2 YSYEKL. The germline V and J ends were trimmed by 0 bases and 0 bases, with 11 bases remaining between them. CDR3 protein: CASSQDFPGANYGYTF. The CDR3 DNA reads TGCGCCAGCAGCCAAGATTTCCCAGGGGCTAACTATGGCTACACCTTC.